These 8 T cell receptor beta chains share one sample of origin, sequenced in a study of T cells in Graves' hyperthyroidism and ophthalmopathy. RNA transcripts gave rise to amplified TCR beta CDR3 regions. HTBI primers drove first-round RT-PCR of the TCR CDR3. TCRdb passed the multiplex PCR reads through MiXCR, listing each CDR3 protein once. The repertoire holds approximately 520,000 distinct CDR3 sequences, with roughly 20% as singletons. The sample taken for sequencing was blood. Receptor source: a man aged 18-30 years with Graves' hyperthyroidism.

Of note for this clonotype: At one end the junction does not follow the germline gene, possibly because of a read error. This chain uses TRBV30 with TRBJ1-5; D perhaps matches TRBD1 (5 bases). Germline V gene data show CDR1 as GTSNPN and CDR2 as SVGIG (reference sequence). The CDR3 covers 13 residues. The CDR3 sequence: CAWSLTEYQPQHF. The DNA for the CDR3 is TGTGCCTGGAGCCTGACAGAGTATCAACCCCAGCATTTT.

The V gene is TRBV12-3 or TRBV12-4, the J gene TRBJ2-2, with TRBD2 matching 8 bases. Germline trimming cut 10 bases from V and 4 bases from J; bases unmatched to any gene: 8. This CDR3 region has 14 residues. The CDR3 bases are TGTGCCACCCGGGGGGGCTGGGGCACCGGGGAGCTGTTTTTT. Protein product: CATRGGWGTGELFF.

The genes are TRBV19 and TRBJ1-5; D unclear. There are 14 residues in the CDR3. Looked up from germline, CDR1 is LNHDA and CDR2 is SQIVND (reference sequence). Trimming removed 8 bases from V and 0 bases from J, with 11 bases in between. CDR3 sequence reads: CASGRSYSNQPQHF. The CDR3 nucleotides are TGTGCCAGTGGGCGGTCATATAGCAATCAGCCCCAGCATTTT.

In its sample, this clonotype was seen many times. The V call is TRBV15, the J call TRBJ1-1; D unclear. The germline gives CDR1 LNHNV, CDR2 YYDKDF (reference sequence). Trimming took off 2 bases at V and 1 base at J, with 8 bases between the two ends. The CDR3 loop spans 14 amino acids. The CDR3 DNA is TGTGCCACCAGCAGATACTCAGCGAACACTGAAGCTTTCTTT. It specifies CATSRYSANTEAFF.

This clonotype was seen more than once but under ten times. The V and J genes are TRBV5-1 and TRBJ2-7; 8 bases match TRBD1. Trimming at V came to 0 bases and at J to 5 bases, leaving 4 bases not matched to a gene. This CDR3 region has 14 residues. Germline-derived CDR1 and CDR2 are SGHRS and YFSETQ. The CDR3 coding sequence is TGCGCCAGCAGCTTGGCGGACAGGGCACACGAGCAGTACTTC. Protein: CASSLADRAHEQYF.

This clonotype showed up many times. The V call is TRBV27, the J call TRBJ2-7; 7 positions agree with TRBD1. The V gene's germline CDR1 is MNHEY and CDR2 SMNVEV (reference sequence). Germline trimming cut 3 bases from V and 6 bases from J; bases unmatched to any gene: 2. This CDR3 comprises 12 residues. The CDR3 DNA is TGTGCCAGCAGTTTCAGGGGGAGCGAGCAGTACTTC. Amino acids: CASSFRGSEQYF.

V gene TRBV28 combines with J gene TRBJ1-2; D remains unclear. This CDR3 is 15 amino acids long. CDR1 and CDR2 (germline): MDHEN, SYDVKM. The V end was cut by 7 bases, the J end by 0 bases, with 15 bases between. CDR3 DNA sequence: TGTGCCAGCACCCTAAATGGCAGAACTAACTATGGCTACACCTTC. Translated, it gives CASTLNGRTNYGYTF.

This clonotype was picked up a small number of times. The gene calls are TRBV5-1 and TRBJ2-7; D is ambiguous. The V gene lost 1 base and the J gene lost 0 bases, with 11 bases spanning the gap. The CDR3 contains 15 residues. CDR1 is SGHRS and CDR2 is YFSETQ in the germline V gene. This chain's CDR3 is CASSLQGSSSYEQYF. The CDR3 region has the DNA TGCGCCAGCAGCTTGCAAGGGTCTAGCTCCTACGAGCAGTACTTC.